Following are 2 T cell receptor beta chains from one sample sequenced in a study of graft-versus-host responses after intestinal transplantation. Using immunoSEQ multiplex PCR, the repertoire was profiled, and TCRdb retains in-frame clones only, with some absent. The sample carries under 75,000 clones, roughly 89% recorded once. Graft tissue processing released intraepithelial and lamina propria lymphocytes. The source material was ileum tissue, sampled around 350 days after transplant. Receptors were obtained from a human patient who received an intestinal transplant, so some T cells may come from the graft donor.

The chain is built from TRBV4-1 and TRBJ2-1; maybe TRBD2 (5 bases). Germline V lookup: CDR1 MGHRA, CDR2 YSYEKL. The CDR3 is made up of 17 amino acids. V lost 0 bases to trimming and J lost 7 bases, with 19 bases between them. Here the CDR3 DNA reads TGCGCCAGCAGCCAAGAGGGCATCTCGGGGTACGGGAATGAGCAGTTCTTC. Protein sequence: CASSQEGISGYGNEQFF.

The J gene is TRBJ1-2, the V gene TRBV6-5, with D maybe TRBD1 (5 bases). This CDR3 region has 12 residues. V was cut by 0 bases and J by 7 bases, with 6 bases left in between. Germline values: CDR1 MNHEY, CDR2 SVGAGI. In DNA, the CDR3 is TGTGCCAGCAGTTACTCGGGGGGTGGCTACACCTTC. As protein: CASSYSGGGYTF.